This is a list of T cell receptor beta chains from one sample in a study of blood T cell repertoires in COVID-19. Sequenced by immunoSEQ multiplex PCR; TCRdb stores in-frame clones only, minus some. The data show 56,000 or so clones, with approximately 80% seen just once and over 2% held by the top ten. The material sequenced was peripheral blood. The receptors originated from a man aged 50 or older with acute or convalescent COVID-19. CDR3s leave out the opening cysteine and the closing phenylalanine or tryptophan. Some rows mark clone size as missing; the rest say once, few, many or name a class of expanded clone.

v_call	j_call	clone_size	cdr3_aa
TRBV7-5	TRBJ2-2	NA	ARYLGEVNTGELF
TRBV10-1	TRBJ2-7	once	ASSGGDSYEQY
TRBV2	TRBJ2-3	NA	ASSETGFADTQY
TRBV6-2/TRBV6-3	TRBJ1-5	NA	ASSVLGAGNQPQH
TRBV9	TRBJ2-5	NA	ASSTPVGSTETQY
TRBV4-1	TRBJ2-5	NA	ASSQVIQETQY
TRBV5-3	TRBJ1-5	once	ARSPGTGPNQPQH
TRBV28	TRBJ1-1	NA	ASSFPTVNTEAF
TRBV5-5	TRBJ2-7	once	ASSLGTVNYEQY
TRBV7-2	TRBJ1-5	NA	ASSLTGNQPQH
TRBV7-9	TRBJ2-1	once	ASSLDRFTHYNEQF
TRBV18	TRBJ1-1	NA	ASSPGQGDGTEAF
TRBV10-3	TRBJ1-5	once	AISESGLTYRLANQPQH
TRBV3-1/TRBV3-2	TRBJ2-1	NA	ASRRGNEQF